The text below deals with one T cell receptor beta chain. Antigen specificity is unknown. TCR beta CDR3 sequences were amplified from RNA transcripts. HTBI primers were the set used in a first-round RT-PCR of the TCR CDR3. Via MiXCR, TCRdb re-called the multiplex PCR reads, giving one row per CDR3 protein. The sample lists about 610,000 distinct CDR3 sequences, under 60% occurring once. This sample is drawn from a study of T cells in Graves' hyperthyroidism and ophthalmopathy. Study findings and constraints: Blood also carried most thyroid clonotypes expanded above 0.001.

For the diagnoses, clinical symptoms, serum thyroxine and TRAb, thyroid ultrasound and orbital computed tomography were used. Sequencing used peripheral blood or thyroid tissue (not recorded which). The receptor comes from a woman under 30 with Graves' hyperthyroidism.

CDR3 loop: CASSTSGRGSTDTQYF. CDR3 coding DNA: TGTGCCAGTAGTACTAGCGGGAGAGGGAGCACAGATACGCAGTACTTC. The chain is built from TRBV19 and TRBJ2-7; 10 positions agree with TRBD2. V lost 4 bases, J lost 9 bases, and 15 bases stayed unmatched. The CDR3 consists of 16 residues. Germline CDR1 is LNHDA and CDR2 is SQIVND (reference sequence).